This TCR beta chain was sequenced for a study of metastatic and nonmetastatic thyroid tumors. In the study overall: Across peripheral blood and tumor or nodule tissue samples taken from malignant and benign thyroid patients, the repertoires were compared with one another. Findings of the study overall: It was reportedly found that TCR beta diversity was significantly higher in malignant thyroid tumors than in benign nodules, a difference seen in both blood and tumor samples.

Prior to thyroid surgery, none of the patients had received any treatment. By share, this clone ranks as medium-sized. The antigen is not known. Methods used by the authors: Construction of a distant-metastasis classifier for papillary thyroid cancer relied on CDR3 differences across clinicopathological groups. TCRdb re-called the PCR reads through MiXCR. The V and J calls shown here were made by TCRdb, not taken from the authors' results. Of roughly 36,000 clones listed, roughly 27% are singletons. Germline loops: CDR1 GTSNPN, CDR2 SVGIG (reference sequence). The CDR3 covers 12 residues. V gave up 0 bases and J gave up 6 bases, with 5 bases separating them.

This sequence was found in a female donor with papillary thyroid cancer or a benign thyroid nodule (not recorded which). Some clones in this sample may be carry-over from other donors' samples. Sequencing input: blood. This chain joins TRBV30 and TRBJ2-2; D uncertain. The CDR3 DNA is TGTGCCTGGAGTGTACACTCCGGGGAGCTGTTTTTT. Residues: CAWSVHSGELFF.